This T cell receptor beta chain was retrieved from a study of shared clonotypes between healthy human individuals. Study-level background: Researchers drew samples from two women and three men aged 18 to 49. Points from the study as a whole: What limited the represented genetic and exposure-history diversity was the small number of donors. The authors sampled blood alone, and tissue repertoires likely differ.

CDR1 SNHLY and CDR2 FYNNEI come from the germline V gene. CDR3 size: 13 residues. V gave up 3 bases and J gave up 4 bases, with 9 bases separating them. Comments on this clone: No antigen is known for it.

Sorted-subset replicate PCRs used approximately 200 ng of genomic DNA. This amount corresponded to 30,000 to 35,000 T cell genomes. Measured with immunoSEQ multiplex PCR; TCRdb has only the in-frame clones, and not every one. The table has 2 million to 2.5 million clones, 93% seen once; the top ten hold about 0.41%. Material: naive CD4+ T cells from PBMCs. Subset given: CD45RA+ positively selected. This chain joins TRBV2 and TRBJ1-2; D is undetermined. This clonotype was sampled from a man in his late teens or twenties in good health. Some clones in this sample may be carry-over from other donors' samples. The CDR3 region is CASSDGGLYGYTF. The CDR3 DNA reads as TGTGCCAGCAGTGACGGCGGACTCTATGGCTACACCTTC.